Below are 22 T cell receptor beta chains sequenced from a single sample in a study of human T cells and chemical hapten exposure. TCRdb ran MiXCR on the RACE reads and lists one entry per CDR3 protein. Of 370,000 or so distinct CDR3 sequences listed, more than 4.5% are singletons. The time point here: patch test 1, 2 weeks after DPC sensitization. Described treatment: therapeutic diphenylcyclopropenone sensitization with weekly scalp DPC. Sequenced here: whole blood, sampled in connection with sensitization to the hapten diphenylcyclopropenone (DPC). Source of these receptors: a woman between 50 and 59 years old with alopecia areata. Some clones in this sample may be carry-over from other donors' samples.

The chain links TRBV20-1 to TRBJ2-5; the D is unclear. Germline assignment: CDR1 DFQATT and CDR2 SNEGSKA (reference sequence). The CDR3 consists of 16 residues. The V end lost 0 bases, the J end lost 1 base, and 15 bases lay between the germline ends. This CDR3 reads CSARDISVTFQETQYF. DNA for the CDR3: TGCAGTGCTAGAGATATAAGCGTGACCTTCCAAGAGACCCAGTACTTC.

This clonotype was observed a handful of times. The genes are TRBV12-3 or TRBV12-4 and TRBJ2-7; D might be TRBD2 (5 bases). The length of the CDR3 is 15 residues. V was pared by 7 bases and J by 2 bases, with 18 bases between. CDR3 in amino acids: CASTIEGSLTYEQYF. The CDR3, as DNA: TGTGCCAGCACCATCGAGGGCAGTCTAACCTACGAGCAGTACTTC.

This clonotype was seen a few times. CDR3 DNA sequence: TGTGCCAGTAGACTAGCGGGGGAGACCCGGTCAGATACGCAGTATTTT. It translates to CASRLAGETRSDTQYF. This chain links TRBV19 with TRBJ2-3; TRBD2 aligns across 11 bases. Germline CDR1 LNHDA, CDR2 SQIVND (reference sequence). Germline trimming cut 6 bases from V and 4 bases from J; bases unmatched to any gene: 9. The CDR3 loop spans 16 amino acids.

The V and J genes are TRBV4-1 and TRBJ2-1, with a possible D match to TRBD2 (5 bases). Germline values: CDR1 MGHRA, CDR2 YSYEKL. The CDR3 extends over 15 amino acids. The V and J ends lost 8 bases and 7 bases respectively, with 21 bases between them. This CDR3 reads CASRPPSGRSNEQFF. Written as DNA, the CDR3 is TGCGCCAGCCGCCCCCCCAGCGGAAGGAGTAATGAGCAGTTCTTC.

This clonotype was detected many times. J is TRBJ2-3 and V is TRBV4-3, with no clear D. Trimming cost V 0 bases and J 5 bases, with 9 bases left between them. This CDR3 comprises 14 residues. Germline assignment: CDR1 LGHNA and CDR2 YSLEER. The CDR3 spells CASSQDELRDTQYF. In DNA form, the CDR3 reads TGCGCCAGCAGCCAAGATGAATTGCGAGATACGCAGTATTTT.

This clonotype was counted only a few times. CDR3 loop: CASSGTRLVQYF. CDR3 nucleotide sequence: TGTGCCAGCAGTGGGACTAGGCTGGTGCAGTACTTC. This sequence joins TRBV6-1 and TRBJ2-7; 7 bases map to TRBD2. The ends lost 4 bases at V and 9 bases at J; junction bases unmatched: 6. This CDR3 region has 12 residues. Looked up from germline, CDR1 is MNHNS and CDR2 is SASEGT.

This clonotype was picked up many times. The chain couples TRBV11-2 to TRBJ2-1; D is uncertain. This CDR3 contains 13 residues. With 3 bases removed from V and 5 bases from J, the gap between germline ends came to 8 bases. The germline gives CDR1 SGHAT, CDR2 FQNNGV. The CDR3 reads CASSFGGHNEQFF. The CDR3, as DNA: TGTGCCAGCAGCTTCGGTGGGCACAATGAGCAGTTCTTC.

This rearrangement joins TRBV20-1 to TRBJ2-1, with D perhaps assigned TRBD1 or TRBD2 (5 bases each). Trimming removed 2 bases from V and 5 bases from J, with 25 bases in between. In germline, CDR1 is DFQATT, CDR2 SNEGSKA (reference sequence). The CDR3 length is 18 residues. The CDR3 loop reads CSARHPSRDPRPHNEQFF. The CDR3 DNA is TGCAGTGCTAGACACCCGAGCCGGGACCCTCGACCCCACAATGAGCAGTTCTTC.

This clonotype was seen many times. This chain links TRBV29-1 with TRBJ2-1, with TRBD2 identical over 8 bases. The length of the CDR3 is 14 residues. Germline values: CDR1 SQVTM, CDR2 ANQGSEA. With V trimmed by 6 bases and J by 9 bases, 13 bases remained unmatched. The CDR3 sequence is CSVPTGGARSEQFF. The CDR3 bases are TGCAGCGTCCCCACGGGGGGGGCCAGAAGTGAGCAGTTCTTC.

This clonotype appeared a few times. This chain links TRBV5-1 with TRBJ1-1; TRBD1 agrees at 9 bases. Germline CDR1 SGHRS, CDR2 YFSETQ. This CDR3 comprises 14 residues. Trimming took 3 bases from V and 5 from J; bases not matched to a gene: 5. CDR3 region: CASSWTGERTEAFF. DNA of the CDR3: TGCGCCAGCAGCTGGACAGGGGAAAGGACTGAAGCTTTCTTT.

This clonotype was picked up many times. This chain uses TRBV7-9 with TRBJ1-5; possibly TRBD1 for D (5 bases). Germline assignment: CDR1 SEHNR and CDR2 FQNEAQ (reference sequence). Trimming stripped 8 bases from V and 3 bases from J, with 11 bases between. The CDR3 extends over 13 amino acids. The CDR3 loop reads CASRGADNQPQHF. DNA for the CDR3: TGTGCCAGCCGAGGGGCCGACAATCAGCCCCAGCATTTT.

This clonotype was detected many times. This chain links TRBV6-1 with TRBJ1-2; D unresolved. Trimming cost V 2 bases and J 4 bases, with 14 bases left between them. Germline assignment: CDR1 MNHNS and CDR2 SASEGT. The CDR3 runs to 15 residues. Here the CDR3 reads CASSEIGRNAYGYTF. The CDR3 coding sequence is TGTGCCAGCAGTGAAATAGGACGGAATGCCTATGGCTACACCTTC.

This clonotype occurred a few times. The chain employs TRBV6-2 or TRBV6-3 and TRBJ2-1, with 8 bases fitting TRBD2. From germline, CDR1 is MNHEY and CDR2 SVGEGT. Trimming took 1 base from V and 0 from J; bases not matched to a gene: 8. The length of the CDR3 is 18 residues. CDR3 in amino acids: CASSYYPSGLSSYNEQFF. DNA for the CDR3: TGTGCCAGCAGTTACTACCCTAGCGGGTTGAGCTCCTACAATGAGCAGTTCTTC.

This clonotype was detected only a few times. The J gene is TRBJ1-5, the V gene TRBV28; D not resolved. The V end was cut by 2 bases, the J end by 3 bases, with 11 bases between. Germline assignment: CDR1 MDHEN and CDR2 SYDVKM. CDR3 size: 15 residues. In DNA, the CDR3 is TGTGCCAGCAGTTTACGCCCGGTGGACAATCAGCCCCAGCATTTT. This sequence encodes CASSLRPVDNQPQHF. Full variable domain (missing parts from reference TRBV28 and TRBJ1-5): DVKVTQSSRYLVKRTGEKVFLECVQDMDHENMFWYRQDPGLGLRLIYFSYDVKMKEKGDIPEGYSVSREKKERFSLILESASTNQTSMYLCASSLRPVDNQPQHFGDGTRLSIL.

The chain uses TRBV7-9 and TRBJ1-1; the D is unclear. CDR1 SEHNR and CDR2 FQNEAQ come from the germline V gene (reference sequence). The CDR3 has 17 amino acids. The V end was cut by 3 bases, the J end by 1 base, with 18 bases between. The CDR3 protein is CASSFIDSSDRNTEAFF. CDR3 DNA: TGTGCCAGCAGCTTTATCGATAGTTCAGATCGGAACACTGAAGCTTTCTTT.

This clonotype was seen repeatedly, ten times or more. CDR3 in DNA: TGTGCCAGCAGCGACTCCGACGGTCTGGGCAGGGGCACTGAAGCTTTCTTT. This sequence encodes CASSDSDGLGRGTEAFF. This chain joins TRBV3-1 and TRBJ1-1; the D gene is possibly TRBD1 (6 bases). Germline V gives CDR1 LGHDT, CDR2 YNNKEL (reference sequence). The CDR3 has 17 residues. Trimming left V 5 bases short and J 4 bases short, with 23 bases between.

This clonotype showed up many times. The gene calls are TRBV20-1 and TRBJ1-4; D unresolved. CDR3 length equals 16 residues. The germline gives CDR1 DFQATT, CDR2 SNEGSKA (reference sequence). Between the trimmed V and J ends, which lost 5 bases and 0 bases, there was a span of 16 bases. The CDR3 nucleotides read TGCAGTGCTCGCATTCCCCTCACCACAACTAATGAAAAACTGTTTTTT. It is translated as CSARIPLTTTNEKLFF.

With regard to this clonotype: A clone one base away is much larger, so this may be a read error. This chain joins TRBV9 and TRBJ2-5; D remains unclear. The V gene lost 7 bases and the J gene lost 5 bases, with 18 bases spanning the gap. The CDR3 is made up of 14 amino acids. Germline V gene lookup returns CDR1 SGDLS and CDR2 YYNGEE. This chain's CDR3 is CASSGSWRLETQYF. The CDR3 DNA reads as TGTGCCAGCTCGGGTAGCTGGAGACTGGAGACCCAGTACTTC.

The genes are TRBV2 and TRBJ1-6; D is possibly TRBD1 (5 bases). Germline loops: CDR1 SNHLY, CDR2 FYNNEI. Between the trimmed V and J ends, which lost 7 bases and 9 bases, there was a span of 13 bases. This CDR3 comprises 13 residues. The CDR3 region has the DNA TGTGCCAGCATTCGGGTCAGGGCTTCACCCCTCCACTTT. This gives the protein CASIRVRASPLHF. Full variable domain (rest looked up from reference TRBV2 and TRBJ1-6): EPEVTQTPSHQVTQMGQEVILRCVPISNHLYFYWYRQILGQKVEFLVSFYNNEISEKSEIFDDQFSVERPDGSNFTLKIRSTKLEDSAMYFCASIRVRASPLHFGNGTRLTVT.

This clonotype was seen repeatedly, ten times or more. The CDR3 loop is CASSLQGRYGYTF. The CDR3 DNA is TGCGCCAGCAGCCTACAGGGGCGATATGGCTACACCTTC. The chain joins TRBV5-1 to TRBJ1-2, with TRBD1 identical over 7 bases. After removal of 4 bases from V and 5 bases from J, the junction contained 5 bases not matched to a gene. This CDR3 has 13 amino acids. CDR1 SGHRS and CDR2 YFSETQ come from the germline V gene.

The rearrangement uses TRBV6-2 or TRBV6-3 and TRBJ2-7; D call uncertain. The CDR3 has 15 amino acids. V lost 2 bases to trimming and J lost 0 bases, with 11 bases between them. Looked up from germline, CDR1 is MNHEY and CDR2 is SVGEGT. For the CDR3, the DNA is TGTGCCAGCAGTTACGGAAGGCGGAGCTCCTACGAGCAGTACTTC. Translation gives CASSYGRRSSYEQYF.

In its sample, this clonotype was seen many times. V and J are TRBV25-1 and TRBJ2-1, with D tentatively TRBD2 (5 bases). This CDR3 comprises 12 residues. V gave up 6 bases and J gave up 7 bases, with 10 bases separating them. The germline V gene encodes CDR1 MGHDK and CDR2 SYGVNS. CDR3 nucleotide sequence: TGTGCCAGCAGCGAGGGCCTGAATGAGCAGTTCTTC. Translated, it gives CASSEGLNEQFF.